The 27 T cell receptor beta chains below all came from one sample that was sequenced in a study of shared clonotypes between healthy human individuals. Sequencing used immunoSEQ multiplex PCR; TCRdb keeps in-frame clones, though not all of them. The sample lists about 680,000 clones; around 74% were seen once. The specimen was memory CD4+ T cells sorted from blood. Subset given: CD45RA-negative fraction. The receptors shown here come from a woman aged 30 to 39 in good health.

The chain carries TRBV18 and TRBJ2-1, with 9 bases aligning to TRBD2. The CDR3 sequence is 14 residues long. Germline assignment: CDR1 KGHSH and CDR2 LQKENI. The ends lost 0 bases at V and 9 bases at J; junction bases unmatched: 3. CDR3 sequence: CASSPPLTSGEQFF. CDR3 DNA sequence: TGTGCCAGCTCACCACCGTTGACTAGCGGTGAGCAGTTCTTC.

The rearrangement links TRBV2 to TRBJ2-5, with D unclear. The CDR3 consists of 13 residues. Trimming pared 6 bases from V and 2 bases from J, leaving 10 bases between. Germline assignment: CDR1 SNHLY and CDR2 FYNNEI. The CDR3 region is CASRVDPQETQYF. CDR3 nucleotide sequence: TGTGCCAGCAGGGTGGACCCACAAGAGACCCAGTACTTC.

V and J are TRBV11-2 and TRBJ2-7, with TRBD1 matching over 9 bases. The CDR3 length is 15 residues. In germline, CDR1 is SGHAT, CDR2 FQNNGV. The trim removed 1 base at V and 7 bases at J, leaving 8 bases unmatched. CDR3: CASSLGGTGSREQYF. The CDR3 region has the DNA TGTGCCAGCAGCTTAGGTGGGACAGGGAGTCGGGAGCAGTACTTC.

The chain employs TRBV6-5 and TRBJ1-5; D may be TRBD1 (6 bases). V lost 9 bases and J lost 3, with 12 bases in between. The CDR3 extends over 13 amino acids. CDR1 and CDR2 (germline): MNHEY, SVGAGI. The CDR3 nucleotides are TGTGCCAGTCGATGGGGGGCCAATCAGCCCCAGCATTTT. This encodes CASRWGANQPQHF.

The CDR3 reads CASSKGLAGGLYNEQFF. Written as DNA, the CDR3 is TGTGCCAGCAGTAAAGGACTAGCGGGAGGGCTCTACAATGAGCAGTTCTTC. This chain joins TRBV27 and TRBJ2-1, with 15 positions matching TRBD2. With 5 bases clipped from V and 3 bases from J, the junction kept 5 bases outside the gene matches. Germline assignment: CDR1 MNHEY and CDR2 SMNVEV (reference sequence). This CDR3 is built from 17 residues.

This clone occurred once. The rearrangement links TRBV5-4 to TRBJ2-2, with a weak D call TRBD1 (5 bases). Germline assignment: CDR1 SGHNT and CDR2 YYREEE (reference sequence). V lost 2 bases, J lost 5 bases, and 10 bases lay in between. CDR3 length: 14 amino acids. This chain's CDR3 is CASSFNQGTGELFF. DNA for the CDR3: TGTGCCAGCAGCTTTAACCAGGGTACCGGGGAGCTGTTTTTT.

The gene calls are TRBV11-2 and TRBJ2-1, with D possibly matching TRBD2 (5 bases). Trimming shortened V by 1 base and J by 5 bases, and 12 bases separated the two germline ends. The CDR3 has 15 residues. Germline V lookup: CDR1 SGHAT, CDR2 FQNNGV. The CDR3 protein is CASSLVSGTHNEQFF. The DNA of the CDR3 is TGTGCCAGCAGCTTAGTAAGCGGTACGCACAATGAGCAGTTCTTC.

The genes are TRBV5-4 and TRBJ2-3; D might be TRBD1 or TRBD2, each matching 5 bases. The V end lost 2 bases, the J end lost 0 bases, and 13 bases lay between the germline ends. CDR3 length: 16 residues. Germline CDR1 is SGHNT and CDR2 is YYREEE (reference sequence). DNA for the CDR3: TGTGCCAGCAGCTTAAGACGGGACGCTAGCACAGATACGCAGTATTTT. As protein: CASSLRRDASTDTQYF.

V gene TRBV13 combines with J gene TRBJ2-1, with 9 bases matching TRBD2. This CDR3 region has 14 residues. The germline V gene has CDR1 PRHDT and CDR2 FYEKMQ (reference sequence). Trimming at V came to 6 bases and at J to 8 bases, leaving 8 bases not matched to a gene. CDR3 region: CASRRTSVSDEQFF. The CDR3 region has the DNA TGTGCCAGCAGACGGACTAGCGTCTCAGATGAGCAGTTCTTC.

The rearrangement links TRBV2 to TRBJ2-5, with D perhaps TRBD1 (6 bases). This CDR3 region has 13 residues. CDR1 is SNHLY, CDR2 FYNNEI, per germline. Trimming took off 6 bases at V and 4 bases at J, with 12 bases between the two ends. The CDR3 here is CASRGQVGETQYF. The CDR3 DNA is TGTGCCAGCAGGGGACAAGTAGGAGAGACCCAGTACTTC. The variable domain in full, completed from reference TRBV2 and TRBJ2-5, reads EPEVTQTPSHQVTQMGQEVILRCVPISNHLYFYWYRQILGQKVEFLVSFYNNEISEKSEIFDDQFSVERPDGSNFTLKIRSTKLEDSAMYFCASRGQVGETQYFGPGTRLLVL.

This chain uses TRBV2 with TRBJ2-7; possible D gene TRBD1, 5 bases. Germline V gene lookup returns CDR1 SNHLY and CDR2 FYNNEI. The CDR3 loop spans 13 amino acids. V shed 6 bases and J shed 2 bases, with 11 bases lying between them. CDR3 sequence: CASSWQGTYEQYF. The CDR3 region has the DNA TGTGCCAGCAGCTGGCAGGGAACCTACGAGCAGTACTTC.

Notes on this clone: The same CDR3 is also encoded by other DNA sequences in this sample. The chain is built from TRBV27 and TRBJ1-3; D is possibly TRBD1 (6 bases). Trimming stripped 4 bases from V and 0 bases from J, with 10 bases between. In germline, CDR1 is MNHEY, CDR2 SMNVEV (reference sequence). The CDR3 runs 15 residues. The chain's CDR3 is CASSYRGGSGNTIYF. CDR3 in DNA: TGTGCCAGCAGTTACAGAGGGGGCTCTGGAAACACCATATATTTT.

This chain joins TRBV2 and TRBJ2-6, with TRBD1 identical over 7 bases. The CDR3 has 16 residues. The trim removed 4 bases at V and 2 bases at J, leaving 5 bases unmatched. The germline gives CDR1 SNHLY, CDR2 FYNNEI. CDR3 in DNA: TGTGCCAGCAGTGTGGGGACAGTTGCTGGGGCCAACGTCCTGACTTTC. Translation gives CASSVGTVAGANVLTF.

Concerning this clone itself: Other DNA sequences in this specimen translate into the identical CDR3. CDR3 DNA: TGTGCCAGCACTTTACTAGCGTCCGGCACAGATACGCAGTATTTT. Amino acids: CASTLLASGTDTQYF. The genes are TRBV2 and TRBJ2-3; 7 bases are shared with TRBD2. The CDR3 consists of 15 residues. The germline V gene has CDR1 SNHLY and CDR2 FYNNEI. Germline trimming cut 7 bases from V and 1 base from J; bases unmatched to any gene: 8.

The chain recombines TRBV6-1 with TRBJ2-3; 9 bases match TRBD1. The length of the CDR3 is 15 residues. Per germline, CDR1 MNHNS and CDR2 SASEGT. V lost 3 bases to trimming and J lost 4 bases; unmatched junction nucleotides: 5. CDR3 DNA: TGTGCCAGCAGTGAGGGACAGGGCACGGCAGATACGCAGTATTTT. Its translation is CASSEGQGTADTQYF.

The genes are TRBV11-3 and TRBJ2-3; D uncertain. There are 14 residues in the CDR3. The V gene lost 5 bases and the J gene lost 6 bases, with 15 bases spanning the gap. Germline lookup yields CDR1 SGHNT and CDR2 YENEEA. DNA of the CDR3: TGTGCCAGCAGCCAATACGGGCCCTACGATACGCAGTATTTT. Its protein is CASSQYGPYDTQYF.

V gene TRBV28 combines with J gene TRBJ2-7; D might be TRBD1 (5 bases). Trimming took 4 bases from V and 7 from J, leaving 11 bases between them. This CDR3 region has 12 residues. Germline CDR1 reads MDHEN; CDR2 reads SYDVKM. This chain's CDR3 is CASSSGLGEQYF. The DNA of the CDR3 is TGTGCCAGCAGTTCAGGGTTGGGGGAGCAGTACTTC.

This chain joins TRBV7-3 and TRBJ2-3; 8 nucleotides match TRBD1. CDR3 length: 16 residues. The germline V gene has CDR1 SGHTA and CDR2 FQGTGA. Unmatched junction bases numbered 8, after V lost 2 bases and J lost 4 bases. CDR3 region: CASSLERAGGADTQYF. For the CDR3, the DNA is TGTGCCAGCAGCTTAGAGAGGGCAGGGGGCGCAGATACGCAGTATTTT. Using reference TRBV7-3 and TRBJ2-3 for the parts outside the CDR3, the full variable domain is GAGVSQTPSNKVTEKGKYVELRCDPISGHTALYWYRQSLGQGPEFLIYFQGTGAADDSGLPNDRFFAVRPEGSVSTLKIQRTERGDSAVYLCASSLERAGGADTQYFGPGTRLTVL.

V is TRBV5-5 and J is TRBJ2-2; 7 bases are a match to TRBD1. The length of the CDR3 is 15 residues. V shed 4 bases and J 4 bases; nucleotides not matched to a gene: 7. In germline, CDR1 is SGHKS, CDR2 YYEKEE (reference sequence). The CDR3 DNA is TGTGCCAGCAGCCTAGGGACAGACTTCACCGGGGAGCTGTTTTTT. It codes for CASSLGTDFTGELFF.

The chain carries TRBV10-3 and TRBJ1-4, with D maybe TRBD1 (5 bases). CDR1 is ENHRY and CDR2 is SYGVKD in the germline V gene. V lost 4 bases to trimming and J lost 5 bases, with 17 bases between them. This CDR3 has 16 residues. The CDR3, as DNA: TGTGCCATCAGTGCGGGATTTGACAGTAACAATGAAAAACTGTTTTTT. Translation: CAISAGFDSNNEKLFF.

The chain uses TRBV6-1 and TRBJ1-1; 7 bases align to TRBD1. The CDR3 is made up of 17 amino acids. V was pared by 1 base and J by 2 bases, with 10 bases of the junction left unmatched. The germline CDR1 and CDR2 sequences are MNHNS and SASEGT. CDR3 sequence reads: CASSEGQGRGFNTEAFF. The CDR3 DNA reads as TGTGCCAGCAGTGAAGGACAGGGAAGGGGTTTTAACACTGAAGCTTTCTTT.

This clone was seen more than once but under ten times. DNA of the CDR3: TGTGCCAGTACTCCGGGACGGTCGTATAGCAATCAGCCCCAGCATTTT. Protein: CASTPGRSYSNQPQHF. The chain combines TRBV19 with TRBJ1-5; possibly TRBD1 for D (5 bases). This CDR3 has 16 residues. Germline V lookup: CDR1 LNHDA, CDR2 SQIVND (reference sequence). V shed 7 bases and J shed 0 bases, with 16 bases lying between them.

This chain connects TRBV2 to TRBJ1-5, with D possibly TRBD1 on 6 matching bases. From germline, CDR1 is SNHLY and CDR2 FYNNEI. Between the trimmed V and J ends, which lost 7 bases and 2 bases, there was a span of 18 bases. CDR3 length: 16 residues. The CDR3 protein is CASTRDRGRGNQPQHF. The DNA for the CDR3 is TGTGCCAGCACGAGGGATCGGGGGCGAGGCAATCAGCCCCAGCATTTT.

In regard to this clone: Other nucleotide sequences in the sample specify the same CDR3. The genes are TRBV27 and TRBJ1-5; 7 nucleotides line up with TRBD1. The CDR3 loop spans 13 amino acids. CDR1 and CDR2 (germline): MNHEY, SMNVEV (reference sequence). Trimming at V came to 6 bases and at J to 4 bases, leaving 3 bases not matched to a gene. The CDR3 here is CASSDRENQPQHF. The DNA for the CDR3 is TGTGCCAGCAGCGACAGGGAGAATCAGCCCCAGCATTTT.

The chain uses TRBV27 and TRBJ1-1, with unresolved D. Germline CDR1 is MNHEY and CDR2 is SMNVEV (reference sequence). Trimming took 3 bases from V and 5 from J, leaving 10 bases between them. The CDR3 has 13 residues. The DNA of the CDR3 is TGTGCCAGCAGTTTTTCCCGGTGGACTGAAGCTTTCTTT. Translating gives CASSFSRWTEAFF.

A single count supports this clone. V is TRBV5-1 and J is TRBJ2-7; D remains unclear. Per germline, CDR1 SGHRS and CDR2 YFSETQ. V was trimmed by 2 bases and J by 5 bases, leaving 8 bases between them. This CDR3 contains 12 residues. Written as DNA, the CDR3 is TGCGCCAGCAGCTTCGAGTTCAACGAGCAGTACTTC. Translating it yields CASSFEFNEQYF.

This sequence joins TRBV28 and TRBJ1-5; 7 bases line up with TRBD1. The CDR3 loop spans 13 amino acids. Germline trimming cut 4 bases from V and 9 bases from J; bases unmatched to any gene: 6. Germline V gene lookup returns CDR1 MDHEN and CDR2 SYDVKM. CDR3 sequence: CASSSDRASPQHF. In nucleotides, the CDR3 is TGTGCCAGCAGTTCCGACAGGGCTTCGCCCCAGCATTTT. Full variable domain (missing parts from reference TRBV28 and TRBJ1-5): DVKVTQSSRYLVKRTGEKVFLECVQDMDHENMFWYRQDPGLGLRLIYFSYDVKMKEKGDIPEGYSVSREKKERFSLILESASTNQTSMYLCASSSDRASPQHFGDGTRLSIL.